This T cell receptor (beta chain) was identified during a study of T cells after yellow fever vaccination. Broader study findings: A limited proportion of clonotypes was detected within both the CD4 and CD8 compartments. Re-detected after boosting: most primary clones, about 96% of CD4 and roughly 88% of CD8.

TCR cDNA was made by 5'RACE template switching, adding a universal primer site and UMIs. TCRdb re-called the 5' RACE reads through MiXCR, storing one row per CDR3 protein. Of 500,000 to 650,000 distinct CDR3 sequences detected, 13% appear once; the ten largest clones hold over 11%. This CDR3 region has 12 residues. V was trimmed by 4 bases and J by 8 bases, leaving 7 bases between them. CDR1 is SGDLS, CDR2 YYNGEE, per germline. This clonotype was observed a few times. Antigen unknown. V and J are TRBV9 and TRBJ1-6, with no clear D. Material: PBMCs, obtained on the day of the yellow fever booster vaccination. This receptor was obtained from a man aged 25-45 years who received the YFV17D yellow fever vaccine. The CDR3 DNA reads TGTGCCAGCAGCACGGGAGATTCACCCCTCCACTTT. Protein product: CASSTGDSPLHF.